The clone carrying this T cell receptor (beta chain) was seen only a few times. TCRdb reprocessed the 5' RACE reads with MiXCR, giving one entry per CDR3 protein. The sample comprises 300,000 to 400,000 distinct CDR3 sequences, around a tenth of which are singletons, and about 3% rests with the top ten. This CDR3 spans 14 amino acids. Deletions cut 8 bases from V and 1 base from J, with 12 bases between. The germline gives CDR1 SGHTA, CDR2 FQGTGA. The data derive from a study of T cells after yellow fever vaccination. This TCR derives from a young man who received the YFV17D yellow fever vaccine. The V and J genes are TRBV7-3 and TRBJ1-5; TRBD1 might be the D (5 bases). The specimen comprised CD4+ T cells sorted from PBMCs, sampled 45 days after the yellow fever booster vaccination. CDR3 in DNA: TGTGCCAGCGGGGGGATGGGGAGCAATCAGCCCCAGCATTTT. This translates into CASGGMGSNQPQHF.